This TCR beta chain appears in the sequencing data of a study of blood T cell repertoires in COVID-19. The wider study: In each case, the material was cDNA or gDNA derived from T cells, B-cell-depleted T cells, or PBMCs.

J was trimmed by 3 bases and V by 4 bases; bases with no gene match: 9. This CDR3 spans 16 amino acids. The germline gives CDR1 MDHEN, CDR2 SYDVKM. The repertoire was sequenced with immunoSEQ multiplex PCR; TCRdb's copy has only in-frame clones and lacks some. The table has about 41,000 clones, about 86% seen once. Sequenced sample: peripheral blood. The chain links TRBV28 to TRBJ1-5, with 7 bases identical to TRBD1. This TCR came from a man between 40 and 49 years old with COVID-19, enrolled during active disease. The CDR3 nucleotides read TGTGCCAGCAGTTCCTTGGACAGGCGACCCAATCAGCCCCAGCATTTT. It codes for CASSSLDRRPNQPQHF.